This T cell receptor beta chain was obtained from a study of cytomegalovirus exposure and HLA in healthy donors (dated by TCRdb to 2016 to 2017). For the study in its entirety: According to an earlier analysis of 587 of the donors, about 179 million T cells yielded roughly 100 million unique TCR beta sequences and about 280 Gb of sequence data. Roughly 300 gigabases of sequencing data and 80 million or so unique TCR sequences were included in an early release covering 500 to 750 HLA-typed donors. Among the roughly 410 genotyped donors, approximately 82% belonged to the genetic ancestry cluster associated with self-reported Caucasian donors. The study aimed to test whether cataloging public T cell receptors could reveal signatures of past pathogen exposure. The T cell repertoires of several hundred subjects were profiled by immunosequencing and related to cytomegalovirus serostatus. Along with the roughly 710-subject first cohort, a separate validation cohort of some 130 different subjects was used. The study combined high-throughput TCR immunosequencing, statistical association of individual TCRs with disease status, and machine learning to predict cytomegalovirus infection status. In a later analysis, previously published TCR beta repertoires from roughly 710 donors were re-analyzed and high-resolution HLA genotyping was added so that TCR occurrence patterns could be studied. Rather than using new phenotypic data, the later analysis identified candidate immune exposures from TCR beta sequences and from how often those sequences occurred across donors. An earlier analysis of 500 to 650 of the donors applied high-throughput TCR beta sequencing to assess whether each TCR beta V gene segment acted as functional or pseudogenic. Donor age, sex, ethnicity and CMV serostatus were collected together with the repertoire data. In a later genetic analysis, genome-wide SNP genotypes for about three fifths of the roughly 670 donors were used, and that subset was treated as a discovery cohort. All discovery cohort repertoires had been generated using a single sequencing platform. Both class I and class II loci were covered by HLA typing, at four-digit resolution. Typing coverage varied by locus: roughly 629-640 donors for A, B, C, DRB1 and DQB1; 522 for DQA1; 606 for DPA1; roughly 450 for DPB1. Because of strong linkage in the cohort, 5 or 6 DR-DQ haplotypes were treated as single units for association and clustering. On average, roughly 240,000 unique TCR beta nucleotide sequences were sequenced per donor among 398 genotyped donors of the cohort, with roughly a sixth of those sequences being non-productive. General conclusions and limits of the study: Linkage disequilibrium might explain the correlated functional status among segregating V segments, but an unknown experimental factor could not be excluded. A further reported finding was that TCR beta sequences accurately predicted the HLA-A and HLA-B alleles for most subjects in the first cohort. The classifier was reported to diagnose cytomegalovirus status with high specificity and sensitivity in both the original cohort and the validation cohort. A later analysis found that most CMV-associated TCR beta chains appeared HLA-restricted, with HLA associations seemingly driven largely by CMV exposure. Because HLA typing was missing for some donors at each locus, association tests included only the typed subset. CMV serostatus was the only immune exposure information available for the cohort. A few of the identified cytomegalovirus-associated TCR beta chains were confirmed in vitro to be specific for cytomegalovirus antigens. At a false discovery rate of 0.05, a later analysis linked about 16,000 TCR beta sequences to specific HLA alleles. The cohort was sequenced for TCR beta chains only, and without alpha or paired-chain data the features that could be detected were limited. The earlier analysis of about 600 of the donors excluded some 15 rarely observed V segments, including chromosome 9 orphons, because counts were too low. In an earlier analysis of about 600 of the donors, most TCR beta V segments appeared in productive rearrangements about 90% or about 30% of the time, broadly matching IMGT annotations. V-gene and J-gene trimming of TCR beta chains was associated with a missense DCLRE1C variant in a later genetic analysis, and the association was replicated in an independent cohort. When HLA alleles, especially DR and DQ, strongly co-occurred, attributing TCR associations to individual alleles was difficult. A later analysis reported that several top co-occurrence clusters appeared linked to parvovirus B19, influenza, CMV and Epstein-Barr virus. In a later genetic analysis, fewer N-insertions in productive TCRs were reported among donors in an Asian-associated ancestry cluster than the roughly 640-donor mean. The authors suggested that the approach could potentially be extended to other disease states and immunological phenotypes. Most TCR sequences were observed very rarely across donors, whereas some public TCRs were present in many individuals. Presence/absence analyses assumed roughly uniform sequencing depth across donors, an assumption that may not hold. A group of highly shared sequence variants was considered likely to be a technical artifact of the sequencing pipeline. According to a later analysis, TCR association rates differed among HLA loci, with DRB1 alleles showing the most associated TCRs and HLA-C alleles showing the fewest. The study gave a list of 150 to 200 TCR beta chains associated with cytomegalovirus. In a later analysis, HLA-associated TCR beta chains were found to be more clonally expanded and to have lower generation probabilities than equally common non-associated chains. Some IMGT-functional V segments, including TRBV6-2 and TRBV6-3, could not be distinguished by the 87-base-pair reads and were therefore excluded.

As to this clone: What antigen it recognizes has not been identified. No much larger clone is present one base from it, and per-base qualities are unavailable.

The cohort comprised around 700 healthy bone marrow donors. At the time of sampling, every cohort member was nominally healthy, though immune exposures that went unrecorded were likely present. The donor was CMV seronegative and was included in the group of about 350 seronegative cohort members. Each donor provided a peripheral blood sample, and peripheral blood mononuclear cells were used for TCR beta sequencing. The Qiagen DNeasy Blood Extraction Kit was used to extract genomic DNA from the blood cell samples. Library construction relied on the immunoSEQ multiplex PCR assay. The multiplex PCR relied on a mix of 60 forward primers for TCR Vbeta segments and 13 reverse primers for TCR Jbeta segments. A multiplex PCR assay on genomic DNA amplified the CDR3 region of rearranged TCR beta genes. The amplified TCR beta libraries were sequenced on the Illumina HiSeq System as 87-base-pair reads. In the original analysis: In a later analysis, tens of millions of unique TCR beta chains were counted across the approximately 670 repertoires, and about 10 million of these chains were shared by at least two donors. A nearest-neighbor algorithm error-corrected the raw reads and collapsed the reads into unique sequences, merging closely related sequences to remove PCR and sequencing errors. Alignment of CDR3 sequences to IMGT reference sequences was used to assign V, D and J gene segments. For a sequence to be retained, at least a six-nucleotide match to both a V gene segment and a J gene segment was required. A rearrangement was called productive if the CDR3 had no stop codons and remained in frame with V and J, and every other rearrangement was called non-productive. CDR3 was defined according to IMGT convention as the region running from the second conserved V-encoded cysteine to the conserved J-encoded phenylalanine. The earlier analysis of 450 to 750 of the donors excluded any sequence lacking an unambiguous match to a single V gene segment. An earlier analysis of several hundred of the donors called V segments functional above 56.7% productive rearrangements and segregating when the between-donor standard deviation exceeded 5%. To diagnose cytomegalovirus status from the catalog of TCR beta chain sequences, a statistical classification framework was built. V and J gene assignment, in a later analysis, came from comparing TCR nucleotide sequences with IMGT/GENE-DB human TR gene sequences. In a later analysis, CDR3 sequences and most-parsimonious VDJ recombination scenarios were assigned using the TCRdist pipeline. In a later analysis, every TCR beta chain was defined by the combination of its CDR3 amino acid sequence and its V-gene family, and reads without a unique V-gene family were dropped. To address suspected cross-contamination and a sequencing artifact, a later analysis removed over 500 highly shared, low-generation-probability nucleotide sequences. In a later analysis, a clonal expansion index for each public chain was calculated from normalized within-repertoire ranks of inferred template counts. Generation probabilities in a later analysis came from a VDJ recombination model fitted to out-of-frame rearrangements, and those results were checked against IGoR. A later analysis scored TCR-TCR, TCR-HLA and TCR-CMV co-occurrence with hypergeometric tests, applying a repertoire-size bias correction to TCR pairs. In a later analysis, false discovery rates were estimated by permuting HLA or CMV assignments 20 times. In a later analysis, co-occurring TCRs were grouped using DBSCAN, with TCRdist sequence similarity added in when clustering inside HLA-allele-positive subsets. For co-occurrence clustering, repertoires with fewer than 30,000 or more than 120,000 public chains were excluded, along with roughly 5 repertoires with anomalous nucleotide sharing. Sourced from immuneACCESS, this table was stored by TCRdb with only in-frame sequences that have V and J called. A share of the clones is absent; for the studies checked, an unresolved V gene accounts for under half, and the remainder has no known explanation. The V and J calls and the clone size are those of that table, but D and trimming were determined from the DNA. The sample table contains tens of thousands of clones; only one count was recorded for about 80% of them. The top ten clonotypes cover just over 1.4% of the sample.

For CDR1 and CDR2, the germline V gene lists KGHSH and LQKENI. V drops 3 bases and J drops 7 bases, leaving 16 bases in between. From cysteine to phenylalanine, the CDR3 is 14 amino acids long. This entry keeps only the CDR3 DNA: 42 bases, framed from base 1. The chain is assembled from TRBV18 and TRBJ2-7; 5 matching bases give a weak D call of TRBD2. Sequencing was done on a sample of PBMCs. The receptor comes from a male donor in good health and CMV-seronegative. At the DNA level, the sequence is TGTGCCAGCTCACCTCAAGCATCTACGGGGGAGCAGTACTTC. The encoded protein is CASSPQASTGEQYF.